This T cell receptor beta chain was captured in a study of T cells in localized non-small cell lung cancer. Method: immunoSEQ multiplex PCR; TCRdb's copy keeps in-frame clones and lacks some. The table records about 26,000 clones, about 88% of them present only once. About this clone itself: Its antigen is not known.

V gave up 5 bases and J gave up 4 bases, with 10 bases separating them. The CDR3 contains 13 residues. Germline CDR1 reads SGHRS; CDR2 reads YFSETQ. Study-wide results and limits: In the blood, greater T cell density corresponded to longer overall survival.

This clonotype originated in an older female donor with stage II squamous cell lung carcinoma. The rearrangement uses TRBV5-1 and TRBJ1-3; D ambiguous. The sequenced sample was peripheral blood, obtained before any cancer treatment. This chain's CDR3 is CASSPDGGNTIYF. For the CDR3, the DNA is TGCGCCAGCAGTCCGGACGGGGGAAACACCATATATTTT.